Listed here are 32 T cell receptor beta chains from one sample, sequenced in a study of T cells in Graves' hyperthyroidism and ophthalmopathy. Amplification of TCR beta CDR3 regions used RNA as the template. Primed by the HTBI set, a first-round RT-PCR was run on the TCR CDR3. TCRdb recomputed calls from the multiplex PCR reads with MiXCR, one row per CDR3 protein. The sample shows more than 500,000 distinct CDR3 sequences, roughly 15% of them seen only once. Sequenced: blood. Every receptor here comes from a woman aged 25 to 45 with Graves' ophthalmopathy.

This clonotype occurred a few times. The V gene is TRBV9, the J gene TRBJ2-2, with a tentative D call TRBD1 (5 bases). The CDR3 extends over 15 amino acids. V lost 4 bases and J lost 2, with 12 bases in between. CDR1 is SGDLS, CDR2 YYNGEE, per germline. CDR3 residues: CASSPHQGNTGELFF. CDR3 DNA: TGTGCCAGCAGCCCCCATCAGGGTAACACCGGGGAGCTGTTTTTT.

This clonotype was seen ten or more times. The V gene is TRBV6-1, the J gene TRBJ1-2, with TRBD1 identical over 8 bases. CDR1 and CDR2 (germline): MNHNS, SASEGT. J lost 4 bases, V lost 11 bases, and 15 bases had no gene match. The CDR3 totals 15 residues. The CDR3 sequence is CAASETGTGLYGYTF. CDR3 DNA sequence: TGTGCCGCGAGCGAGACCGGGACAGGACTCTATGGCTACACCTTC.

The count of this clonotype is one. A clone one base away is much larger, so this may be a read error. CDR3 DNA sequence: TGTGCCAGCAGTTTCGGCCGCCCAAATGAGCAGTACTTC. Its protein is CASSFGRPNEQYF. The chain has TRBV12-3 or TRBV12-4 and TRBJ2-1; D gene unclear. The J call is in doubt because the DNA end fits TRBJ2-7 better. This CDR3 is 13 amino acids long.

This clonotype was seen only a few times. The chain has TRBV24-1 and TRBJ2-1; 11 positions match TRBD2. The CDR3 extends over 14 amino acids. V was clipped by 8 bases and J by 6 bases; unmatched bases: 5. Per germline, CDR1 KGHDR and CDR2 SFDVKD. The CDR3 loop is CATTSSGRTNEQFF. CDR3 sequence (DNA): TGTGCCACCACCTCTAGCGGGAGGACCAATGAGCAGTTCTTC.

Many counts were recorded for this clonotype. The CDR3 sequence: CASSQSRVSYEQYF. The CDR3 coding sequence is TGTGCCAGCAGCCAAAGTCGGGTCTCCTACGAGCAGTACTTC. The chain uses TRBV3-1 and TRBJ2-7; unclear D gene. V was cut by 2 bases and J by 0 bases, with 8 bases left in between. Germline lookup yields CDR1 LGHDT and CDR2 YNNKEL (reference sequence). CDR3 length equals 14 residues.

This clonotype was picked up a small number of times. The chain couples TRBV6-2 or TRBV6-3 to TRBJ1-1; unclear D gene. Deletions cut 2 bases from V and 3 bases from J, with 4 bases between. Germline values: CDR1 MNHEY, CDR2 SVGEGT. This CDR3 region has 12 residues. In nucleotides, the CDR3 is TGTGCCAGCAGTTACCGGTACACTGAAGCTTTCTTT. This codes for CASSYRYTEAFF.

Notes on this clonotype: A read error may explain this, as a much larger clone is one base away. The CDR3 nucleotides are TGTGCCAGCTCACCTCCCGGGACGGTGAGCACCGGGGAGCTGTTTTTT. This sequence encodes CASSPPGTVSTGELFF. V is TRBV18 and J is TRBJ2-2; D possibly matches TRBD1 or TRBD2 (5 bases each). The CDR3 loop spans 16 amino acids. The V end lost 3 bases, the J end lost 4 bases, and 15 bases lay between the germline ends. Germline CDR1 is KGHSH and CDR2 is LQKENI.

For this clonotype: A much larger clone lies a single base off, so this may be a read error. This CDR3 reads CSTDRQGQGETQYF. CDR3 bases: TGCAGCACCGACCGCCAGGGACAGGGGGAGACCCAGTACTTC. This rearrangement joins TRBV29-1 to TRBJ2-5; TRBD1 agrees at 10 bases. CDR3 length equals 14 residues. The J segment lost 5 bases and the V segment lost 8 bases, leaving 11 bases of the junction unmatched. Germline CDR1 SQVTM, CDR2 ANQGSEA.

In its sample, this clonotype was seen many times. The V and J genes are TRBV11-3 and TRBJ2-7, with D perhaps matching TRBD1 (6 bases). V gave up 2 bases and J gave up 3 bases, with 14 bases separating them. From germline, CDR1 is SGHNT and CDR2 YENEEA. This CDR3 is 15 amino acids long. Written as DNA, the CDR3 is TGTGCCAGCAGCTTACATTCTGGGGGCGGCTACGAGCAGTACTTC. This gives the protein CASSLHSGGGYEQYF.

This chain joins TRBV4-3 and TRBJ2-1; possibly TRBD1 or TRBD2 for D (7 bases each). In germline, CDR1 is LGHNA, CDR2 YSLEER. The CDR3 totals 18 residues. The V end was cut by 0 bases, the J end by 9 bases, with 24 bases between. The CDR3 sequence: CASSQERPGGLRSTEQFF. CDR3 nucleotides: TGCGCCAGCAGCCAAGAAAGGCCAGGGGGACTACGGTCTACTGAGCAGTTCTTC.

This clonotype has at least ten counts. The chain employs TRBV28 and TRBJ2-7; no clear D. The V end lost 4 bases, the J end lost 3 bases, and 10 bases lay between the germline ends. The length of the CDR3 is 13 residues. Germline assignment: CDR1 MDHEN and CDR2 SYDVKM. CDR3 region: CASSYVGNYEQYF. Here the CDR3 DNA reads TGTGCCAGCAGTTATGTAGGGAACTACGAGCAGTACTTC.

This clonotype was seen ten or more times. The chain links TRBV20-1 to TRBJ1-1, with TRBD1 as a possible D gene (5 bases). Germline V gives CDR1 DFQATT, CDR2 SNEGSKA (reference sequence). V was trimmed by 2 bases and J by 3 bases, leaving 13 bases between them. This CDR3 is 14 amino acids long. This chain's CDR3 is CSARSGTVDTEAFF. DNA for the CDR3: TGCAGTGCTAGATCTGGGACGGTCGACACTGAAGCTTTCTTT.

This clonotype was detected a few times. J is TRBJ2-3 and V is TRBV7-3; unclear D gene. V lost 5 bases to trimming and J lost 7 bases, with 10 bases between them. The V gene's germline CDR1 is SGHTA and CDR2 FQGTGA. The CDR3 has 12 amino acids. The CDR3 region is CASSQGGNTQYF. The CDR3 coding sequence is TGTGCCAGCAGCCAAGGCGGAAATACGCAGTATTTT.

A few counts support this clonotype. The chain has TRBV28 and TRBJ2-1, with 9 bases aligning to TRBD1. Germline V gives CDR1 MDHEN, CDR2 SYDVKM. The CDR3 has 15 amino acids. V was pared by 5 bases and J by 7 bases, with 9 bases of the junction left unmatched. The CDR3 protein is CASSDYPGQGNEQFF. DNA of the CDR3: TGTGCCAGCAGTGATTACCCGGGACAGGGTAATGAGCAGTTCTTC.

This clonotype was found many times. The rearrangement links TRBV7-9 to TRBJ2-7; maybe TRBD2 (6 bases). This CDR3 contains 15 residues. Trimming took 2 bases from V and 3 from J, leaving 14 bases between them. The V gene's germline CDR1 is SEHNR and CDR2 FQNEAQ (reference sequence). In nucleotides, the CDR3 is TGTGCCAGCAGCTTATATGTTGCGGGAATCTACGAGCAGTACTTC. Translated: CASSLYVAGIYEQYF.

The sample holds many counts of this clonotype. The genes are TRBV5-1 and TRBJ2-5; D is unclear. V dropped 6 bases and J dropped 4 bases, with 7 bases sitting between them. In germline, CDR1 is SGHRS, CDR2 YFSETQ. The CDR3 contains 11 residues. The CDR3 region is CASTVGETQYF. DNA of the CDR3: TGCGCCAGCACTGTCGGAGAGACCCAGTACTTC.

There are a few counts of this clonotype. The chain carries TRBV7-3 and TRBJ1-1; possibly TRBD1 for D (5 bases). Trimming cost V 3 bases and J 0 bases, with 14 bases left between them. Germline CDR1 and CDR2: SGHTA and FQGTGA. CDR3 size: 16 residues. The CDR3 DNA is TGTGCCAGCAGCTTCGACGGGGGGGGGATGAACACTGAAGCTTTCTTT. Protein sequence: CASSFDGGGMNTEAFF.

In this sample, this clonotype turned up many times. The chain has TRBV28 and TRBJ2-1; 8 positions match TRBD1. The germline V gene has CDR1 MDHEN and CDR2 SYDVKM. The CDR3 spans 16 residues. V dropped 6 bases and J dropped 3; count of bases not matched to a gene: 10. The DNA of the CDR3 is TGTGCCAGCAGAGGTTACCCCACAGGGGGCTACAATGAGCAGTTCTTC. Its translation: CASRGYPTGGYNEQFF.

The rearrangement links TRBV29-1 to TRBJ2-5; 11 nucleotides agree with TRBD2. Germline V gene data show CDR1 as SQVTM and CDR2 as ANQGSEA. Germline trimming cut 6 bases from V and 4 bases from J; bases unmatched to any gene: 10. This CDR3 is built from 15 residues. The CDR3 here is CSVVLAGGTGETQYF. The CDR3 nucleotides are TGCAGCGTGGTGTTAGCGGGAGGGACTGGAGAGACCCAGTACTTC.

This clonotype was seen repeatedly, ten times or more. This chain uses TRBV6-1 with TRBJ2-1; 13 bases map to TRBD2. Germline CDR1 MNHNS, CDR2 SASEGT. This CDR3 contains 15 residues. V was pared by 6 bases and J by 8 bases, with 7 bases of the junction left unmatched. In DNA form, the CDR3 reads TGTGCCAGCAGCCAGGGACTAGCGGGGCCATATGAGCAGTTCTTC. Translation: CASSQGLAGPYEQFF.

This clonotype occurred many times. The chain has TRBV27 and TRBJ2-5; tentative D call: TRBD2 (5 bases). Germline V gene lookup returns CDR1 MNHEY and CDR2 SMNVEV (reference sequence). Trimming stripped 6 bases from V and 3 bases from J, with 14 bases between. The CDR3 is made up of 14 amino acids. Here the CDR3 DNA reads TGTGCCAGCAGCGAAGCGGCTAACGAAGAGACCCAGTACTTC. Amino acid sequence: CASSEAANEETQYF.

This clonotype was seen a few times. The rearrangement uses TRBV20-1 and TRBJ1-6; 7 nucleotides match TRBD1. The CDR3 extends over 13 amino acids. Losses at the gene ends were 5 bases for V and 9 bases for J; bases not matched to a gene: 7. Germline CDR1 reads DFQATT; CDR2 reads SNEGSKA (reference sequence). The CDR3 DNA reads TGCAGTGCTCGCGGACAGGAAGGTTCACCCCTCCACTTT. Translated: CSARGQEGSPLHF.

This clonotype was observed at least ten times. The chain joins TRBV18 to TRBJ1-1; D call uncertain. CDR1 is KGHSH, CDR2 LQKENI, per germline. Trimming shortened V by 2 bases and J by 0 bases, and 7 bases separated the two germline ends. The CDR3 has 14 amino acids. In nucleotides, the CDR3 is TGTGCCAGCTCACCAATCAGTTTGAACACTGAAGCTTTCTTT. This codes for CASSPISLNTEAFF. The variable domain in full, with the rest retrieved from reference TRBV18 and TRBJ1-1, is NAGVMQNPRHLVRRRGQEARLRCSPMKGHSHVYWYRQLPEEGLKFMVYLQKENIIDESGMPKERFSAEFPKEGPSILRIQQVVRGDSAAYFCASSPISLNTEAFFGQGTRLTVV.

This clonotype was counted many times. The chain employs TRBV30 and TRBJ2-5; 10 bases map to TRBD1. The CDR3 totals 16 residues. From germline, CDR1 is GTSNPN and CDR2 SVGIG (reference sequence). The V and J ends lost 2 bases and 5 bases, in that order; junction bases with no gene match: 11. Written as DNA, the CDR3 is TGTGCCTGGAGTCACGTCCGGGACAGGGGTCGCGAGACCCAGTACTTC. It is translated as CAWSHVRDRGRETQYF.

The genes are TRBV7-3 and TRBJ1-1; unclear D gene. Trimming stripped 0 bases from V and 6 bases from J, with 11 bases between. In germline, CDR1 is SGHTA, CDR2 FQGTGA. The CDR3 runs 14 residues. This CDR3 reads CASSLTAGWAEAFF. CDR3 nucleotides: TGTGCCAGCAGCTTAACTGCGGGGTGGGCTGAAGCTTTCTTT.

The rearrangement links TRBV12-3 or TRBV12-4 to TRBJ1-1, with D possibly being TRBD1 (6 bases). This CDR3 is built from 14 residues. Trimming took 7 bases from V and 1 from J, leaving 13 bases between them. The CDR3 is CASTKDRSNTEAFF. The CDR3, as DNA: TGTGCCAGCACCAAAGACAGGTCGAACACTGAAGCTTTCTTT.

This rearrangement joins TRBV28 to TRBJ2-1; 11 bases agree with TRBD2. CDR3 size: 17 residues. V lost 2 bases and J lost 0; bases outside the gene matches: 3. Germline values: CDR1 MDHEN, CDR2 SYDVKM. CDR3 coding DNA: TGTGCCAGCAGTTTAGGGACTAGCGGTTTCTCCTACAATGAGCAGTTCTTC. Protein product: CASSLGTSGFSYNEQFF. The full variable domain, its missing parts supplied by reference TRBV28 and TRBJ2-1, is DVKVTQSSRYLVKRTGEKVFLECVQDMDHENMFWYRQDPGLGLRLIYFSYDVKMKEKGDIPEGYSVSREKKERFSLILESASTNQTSMYLCASSLGTSGFSYNEQFFGPGTRLTVL.

This clonotype occurred a few times. The chain has TRBV5-4 and TRBJ2-7; 7 bases line up with TRBD2. Germline CDR1 reads SGHNT; CDR2 reads YYREEE (reference sequence). CDR3 length: 15 residues. V trimming: 3 bases; J trimming: 0 bases; junction bases outside the gene matches: 6. The CDR3 nucleotides read TGTGCCAGCAGCTCAGCCAAGCGGGACTCCTACGAGCAGTACTTC. Protein product: CASSSAKRDSYEQYF. The variable domain in full, completed from reference TRBV5-4 and TRBJ2-7, reads ETGVTQSPTHLIKTRGQQVTLRCSSQSGHNTVSWYQQALGQGPQFIFQYYREEENGRGNFPPRFSGLQFPNYSSELNVNALELDDSALYLCASSSAKRDSYEQYFGPGTRLTVT.

This clonotype appeared many times. Here the CDR3 DNA reads TGTGCCAGCAGCCAGGCAGGCACTGAAGCTTTCTTT. Translating gives CASSQAGTEAFF. The chain employs TRBV6-1 and TRBJ1-1; D is unclear. Germline CDR1 and CDR2: MNHNS and SASEGT. The CDR3 covers 12 residues. V lost 6 bases to trimming and J lost 4 bases, with 9 bases between them.

This clonotype was counted ten times or more. The chain couples TRBV18 to TRBJ2-3, with TRBD2 matching over 10 bases. Germline-derived CDR1 and CDR2 are KGHSH and LQKENI. J lost 4 bases, V lost 0 bases, and 7 bases had no gene match. The CDR3 spans 17 residues. The CDR3 here is CASSPPMEAGGPDTQYF. The CDR3 nucleotides are TGTGCCAGCTCACCACCAATGGAAGCGGGAGGGCCAGATACGCAGTATTTT.

This clonotype has a count of ten or more. The V gene is TRBV28, the J gene TRBJ2-7, with 9 bases matching TRBD2. Per the germline V gene, CDR1 is MDHEN and CDR2 is SYDVKM. The V gene end was trimmed by 2 bases and the J gene end by 0 bases; junction bases not matched to a gene: 11. This CDR3 has 18 amino acids. The CDR3 here is CASSLRPGLAISSYEQYF. The DNA for the CDR3 is TGTGCCAGCAGTTTACGGCCGGGACTAGCTATCTCCTCCTACGAGCAGTACTTC.

This clonotype was detected many times. V usage is TRBV29-1 and J usage is TRBJ1-1, with TRBD1 matching over 10 bases. This CDR3 has 14 amino acids. CDR1 and CDR2 (germline): SQVTM, ANQGSEA. With V trimmed by 6 bases and J by 5 bases, 9 bases remained unmatched. The CDR3 DNA reads TGCAGCGTGACAGGGGGCGCATACCTAACTGAAGCTTTCTTT. Amino acids: CSVTGGAYLTEAFF.